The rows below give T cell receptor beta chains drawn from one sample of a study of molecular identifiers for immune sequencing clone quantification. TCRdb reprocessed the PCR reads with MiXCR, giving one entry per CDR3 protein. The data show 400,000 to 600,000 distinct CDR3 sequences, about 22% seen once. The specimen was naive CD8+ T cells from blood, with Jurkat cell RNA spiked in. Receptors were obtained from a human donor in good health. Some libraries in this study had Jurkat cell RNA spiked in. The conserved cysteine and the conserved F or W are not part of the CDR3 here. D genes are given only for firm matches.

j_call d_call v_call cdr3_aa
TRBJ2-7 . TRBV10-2 ASGGPGRGYEQY
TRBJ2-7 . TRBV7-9 ASSPVYGASDEQY
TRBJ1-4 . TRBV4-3 ASSQNRQDSNEKLF
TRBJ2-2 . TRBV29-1 SVEDRQEASTGELF
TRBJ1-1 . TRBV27 ASSLLPGKGTEAF
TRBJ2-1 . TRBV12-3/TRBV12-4 ASSLGTLDERF
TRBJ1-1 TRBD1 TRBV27 ASSLSGQFAEAF
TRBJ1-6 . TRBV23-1 ASSPQGMEMNSPLH
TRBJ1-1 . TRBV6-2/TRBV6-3 ASSYPKNTEAF
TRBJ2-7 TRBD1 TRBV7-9 ASSRVDGDRIYEQY
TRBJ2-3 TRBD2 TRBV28 ASSFSGSTDTQY
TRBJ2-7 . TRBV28 ASSFRGIISYEQH
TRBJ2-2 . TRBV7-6 ASSYPGELF
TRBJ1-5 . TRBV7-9 ASRDSYSNQPQH
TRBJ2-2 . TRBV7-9 ASSADGSPGELF
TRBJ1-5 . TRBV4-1 ASSQDVLYKSNQPQH
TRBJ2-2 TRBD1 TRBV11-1 ASSWGQENTGELF
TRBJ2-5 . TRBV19 ASSIGEETQY
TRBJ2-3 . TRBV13 ASSHWGRGDTQY
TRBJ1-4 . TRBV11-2 ASRVHGGGLATNEKLF
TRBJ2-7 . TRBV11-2 ASSEGPYHEQY
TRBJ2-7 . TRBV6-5 ASSYSIGVYEQY
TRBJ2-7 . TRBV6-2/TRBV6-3 ASSYSQEEQY
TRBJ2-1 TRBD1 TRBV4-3 ASSQAGTGLYNEQF
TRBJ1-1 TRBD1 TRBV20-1 SASTSDRVLNTEAF
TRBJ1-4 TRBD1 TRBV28 ASSFDPTGTGNEKLF
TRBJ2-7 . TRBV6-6 ASSYSSRHEQY
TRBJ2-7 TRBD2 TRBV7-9 ASSFLAGAYEQY
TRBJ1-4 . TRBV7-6 ASSLKSSAEKLF
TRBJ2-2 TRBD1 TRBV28 ASSYSRDRGTGELF
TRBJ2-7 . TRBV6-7 ALLGCYEQY
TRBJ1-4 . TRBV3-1 ASSPGLHEKLF
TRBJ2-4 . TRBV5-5 ASSLGQILAKNIQY
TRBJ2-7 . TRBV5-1 ASSQTSPPGYEQY
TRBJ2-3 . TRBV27 ASSWNRESTDTQY
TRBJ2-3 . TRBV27 ASSPPGRVTDTQY
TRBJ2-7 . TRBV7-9 ASSMGHANYEQY
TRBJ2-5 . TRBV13 ASSVGPGRQETQY
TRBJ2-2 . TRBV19 ASSRVSGELF
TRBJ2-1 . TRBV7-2 ASSHEYNEQF
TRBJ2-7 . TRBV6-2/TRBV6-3 ASSHPGQSYEQY
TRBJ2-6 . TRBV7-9 ASSPSLGANVLT
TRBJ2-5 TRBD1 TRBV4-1 ASSHPQGVETQY
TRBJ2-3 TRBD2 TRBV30 AWTAGTSGAYTQY
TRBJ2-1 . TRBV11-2 ASSLDVQSSYNEQF
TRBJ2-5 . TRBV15 ATSIGGTQY
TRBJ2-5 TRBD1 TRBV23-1 ASSQYAPPGQGRRETQY
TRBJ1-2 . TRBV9 ASSVVQSIQNYGYT
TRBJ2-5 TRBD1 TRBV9 ASSEEGGQGVEETQY
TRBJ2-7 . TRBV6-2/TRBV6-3 ASATTYEQY
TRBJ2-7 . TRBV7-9 ASSETGRSYEQY
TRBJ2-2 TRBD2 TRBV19 ASKLAGGSTGELF
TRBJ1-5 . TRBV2 ASSGEGRGDYQPQH
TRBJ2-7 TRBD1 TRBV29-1 SFTKGGRSYEQY
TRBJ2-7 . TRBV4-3 AGSQADGGYEQY
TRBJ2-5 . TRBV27 ASSWGDQETQY
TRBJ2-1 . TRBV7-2 ASSSLFGPYNEQF